A few counts support the clone carrying this TCR beta chain. Its antigen is as yet unknown. The PCR employed 60 Vbeta primers together with 13 Jbeta primers. The method was immunoSEQ multiplex PCR; TCRdb's version includes in-frame clones alone and lacks a portion of them. The sample contains 90,000 to 120,000 clones, around 10% of which appear only once. These data come from a study of cytomegalovirus exposure and HLA in healthy donors. Trimming cost V 0 bases and J 0 bases, with 4 bases left between them. The CDR3 has 13 residues. The germline V gene has CDR1 SGDLS and CDR2 YYNGEE. Study conclusions and caveats: Later analysis identified a missense DCLRE1C variant that was linked to TCR beta V- and J-gene trimming. Common viral pathogens (according to a later analysis) appeared linked to several of the most significant clusters. Reportedly, HLA-A and HLA-B alleles of most subjects were accurately predicted from TCR beta.

The material sequenced was PBMCs. This TCR was recovered from a man aged 35 to 55 in good health and CMV-seropositive. The chain uses TRBV9 and TRBJ2-7; unclear D gene. This chain's CDR3 is CASSVDSSYEQYF. CDR3 in DNA: TGTGCCAGCAGCGTAGACAGCTCCTACGAGCAGTACTTC.